The 9 T cell receptor beta chains listed next were all sequenced from one sample in a study of cytomegalovirus exposure and HLA in healthy donors. PCR amplification relied on 60 Vbeta primers (plus 13 Jbeta primers). The table came from immunoSEQ multiplex PCR; TCRdb's copy has only in-frame clones and leaves some out. The sample holds 200,000 to 250,000 clones, around 73% seen once. The source material was PBMCs. The source of these receptors is a male donor in good health and CMV-seronegative.

This chain links TRBV29-1 with TRBJ2-3, with D tentatively TRBD1 (5 bases). With 5 bases removed from V and 5 bases from J, the gap between germline ends came to 14 bases. CDR1 is SQVTM, CDR2 ANQGSEA, per germline. The CDR3 is 13 amino acids. CDR3 protein: CSVQDNSQDTQYF. CDR3 DNA sequence: TGCAGCGTTCAGGACAACTCTCAAGATACGCAGTATTTT.

The chain joins TRBV10-2 to TRBJ1-5, with TRBD1 as a possible D gene (6 bases). This CDR3 contains 14 residues. Deletions cut 2 bases from V and 7 bases from J, with 12 bases between. The germline CDR1 and CDR2 sequences are WSHSY and SAAADI. CDR3 residues: CASSENGGRQPQHF. The CDR3 bases are TGCGCCAGCAGTGAGAATGGGGGCAGACAGCCCCAGCATTTT.

This chain joins TRBV28 and TRBJ2-3; 9 bases fit TRBD2. V shed 2 bases, J shed 3 bases, and the junction held 0 bases outside the gene matches. The CDR3 totals 14 residues. Germline values: CDR1 MDHEN, CDR2 SYDVKM. This chain's CDR3 is CASSLAGGTDTQYF. CDR3 in DNA: TGTGCCAGCAGTTTAGCGGGAGGGACAGATACGCAGTATTTT. The full variable domain, in which reference TRBV28 and TRBJ2-3 provide the parts outside the CDR3, is DVKVTQSSRYLVKRTGEKVFLECVQDMDHENMFWYRQDPGLGLRLIYFSYDVKMKEKGDIPEGYSVSREKKERFSLILESASTNQTSMYLCASSLAGGTDTQYFGPGTRLTVL.

Here the CDR3 reads CATGDYEQYF. CDR3 coding DNA: TGTGCCACTGGAGACTACGAGCAGTACTTC. The rearrangement links TRBV19 to TRBJ2-7; D gene uncertain. Trimming removed 10 bases at V and 3 bases at J, with 7 bases between. Germline V gene sequence: CDR1 LNHDA, CDR2 SQIVND (reference sequence). CDR3 length: 10 residues. The full variable domain, completed using reference TRBV19 and TRBJ2-7, is DGGITQSPKYLFRKEGQNVTLSCEQNLNHDAMYWYRQDPGQGLRLIYYSQIVNDFQKGDIAEGYSVSREKKESFPLTVTSAQKNPTAFYLCATGDYEQYFGPGTRLTVT.

This clone has just a few counts. CDR3 amino acids: CASSPGQASGYTF. The CDR3 nucleotides read TGCGCCAGCAGCCCAGGACAGGCTTCTGGCTACACCTTC. J is TRBJ1-2 and V is TRBV4-1, with 7 bases identical to TRBD1. Germline lookup yields CDR1 MGHRA and CDR2 YSYEKL. V shed 4 bases and J 7 bases; nucleotides not matched to a gene: 6. CDR3 length: 13 amino acids.

V gene TRBV7-3 combines with J gene TRBJ2-1, with 8 bases that match TRBD1. The germline V gene has CDR1 SGHTA and CDR2 FQGTGA. CDR3 length: 16 residues. J gave up 6 bases and V 5 bases, and 12 bases lay outside the gene matches. CDR3 sequence reads: CASSVQGETPPNEQFF. The CDR3 DNA reads TGTGCCAGCAGCGTACAGGGGGAAACCCCCCCCAATGAGCAGTTCTTC.

This chain uses TRBV14 with TRBJ2-3, with D uncertain. The CDR3 extends over 16 amino acids. Germline CDR1 and CDR2: SGHDN and FVKESK. Trimming removed 4 bases from V and 1 base from J, with 15 bases in between. The CDR3 DNA reads as TGTGCCAGCAGCCCCTCTGGAGCACTGCGCACAGATACGCAGTATTTT. It specifies CASSPSGALRTDTQYF.

The gene calls are TRBV4-1 and TRBJ2-2, with D hard to call. V lost 1 base, J lost 3 bases, and 6 bases lay in between. The CDR3 runs 14 residues. CDR1 is MGHRA, CDR2 YSYEKL, per germline. CDR3 in amino acids: CASSQGQDTGELFF. The CDR3 region has the DNA TGCGCCAGCAGCCAAGGGCAGGACACCGGGGAGCTGTTTTTT.

The CDR3 loop is CAWSGGQGISNQPQHF. The CDR3 bases are TGTGCCTGGAGTGGGGGACAGGGCATAAGCAATCAGCCCCAGCATTTT. The chain links TRBV30 to TRBJ1-5, with 9 bases matching TRBD1. The CDR3 contains 16 residues. After removal of 1 base from V and 1 base from J, the junction contained 5 bases not matched to a gene. The V gene's germline CDR1 is GTSNPN and CDR2 SVGIG (reference sequence).